The present TCR beta chain was sequenced within a study of blood T cell repertoires in COVID-19 (dated by TCRdb to about 2020). Background on the whole study: Samples covering the acute and convalescent phases of COVID-19 were provided by collaborators in the United States, Italy and Spain. The repertoires were released in a freely available public database intended as a resource for research on the immune response to SARS-CoV-2. The sample metadata nearly always contained a de-identified subject ID, COVID-19 status, age in years and sex. Where available, HLA class I and class II types were taken from metadata supplied by the sample provider and were not determined by assay-based typing. The prospective study material was composed of cDNA or gDNA derived from T cells, B-cell-depleted T cells, or PBMCs. Subjects who had been exposed to COVID-19, were actively infected with it, or had recovered from it provided the deeply sampled blood TCRbeta repertoires that made up the dataset. Samples were obtained from the ongoing ImmuneRACE study (first 160 participants) and from approximately 1,200 subjects provided by 6 global collaborators.

To note about this clone: This clone's antigen is unknown. No much larger clone exists at a distance of one base, and base qualities are not known.

TCRbeta CDR3 regions were amplified from genomic DNA by means of the immunoSEQ Assay, a bias-controlled multiplex PCR. The original pipeline was this. The number of nucleated cells in each sample was estimated from the amplification of reference gene primers within the assay. To quantify the absolute abundance of each unique TCRbeta CDR3 rearrangement, sequence reads were collapsed and filtered. For each sample, productive Simpson clonality was calculated as the square root of Simpson's diversity index across productive rearrangements. Drawn from immuneACCESS, this table holds only the in-frame rearrangements with V and J called that TCRdb kept. Clones are partly lost; checked studies trace under half to an unresolved V gene and leave the rest unexplained. D and trimming were read from the DNA, whereas the V and J calls and clone size are those reported in that table. The sample table records approximately 150,000 clones; around 82% of these occur just once. Jointly, the top ten make up roughly 1.9% of the sample.

Its CDR3 holds 15 amino acids, cysteine through phenylalanine. The DNA shown is the 45-base CDR3, in frame from base 1. V trim: 6 bases; J trim: 4 bases; unmatched bases: 7. The germline V gene supplies CDR1 SGHTA and CDR2 FQGNSA. Collaborating institutions collected whole blood in K2EDTA tubes following their own protocols. For TCRbeta analysis, collaborator samples were shipped as frozen whole blood, as isolated PBMCs, or as DNA extracted from either sample type. What the research found in general, with its limitations: The quantity of clinical and demographic metadata differed by source and by participant and was supplied without curation.

Specimen: peripheral blood. This TCR derives from an elderly woman with acute or convalescent COVID-19. The chain couples TRBV7-2 to TRBJ2-5; TRBD1 agrees with 11 junctional bases. In nucleotide form, the sequence is TGTGCCAGCAGAATTACCGGGACAGGGGGAGAGACCCAGTACTTC. This sequence encodes CASRITGTGGETQYF.